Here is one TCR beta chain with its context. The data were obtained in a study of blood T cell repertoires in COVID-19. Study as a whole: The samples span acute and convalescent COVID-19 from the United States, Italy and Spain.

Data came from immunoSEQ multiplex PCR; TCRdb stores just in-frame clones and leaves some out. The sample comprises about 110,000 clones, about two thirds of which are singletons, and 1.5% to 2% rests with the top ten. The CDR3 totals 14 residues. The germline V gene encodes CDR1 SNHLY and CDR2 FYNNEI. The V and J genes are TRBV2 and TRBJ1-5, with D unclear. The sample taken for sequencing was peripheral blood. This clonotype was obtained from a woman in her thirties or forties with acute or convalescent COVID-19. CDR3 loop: CAGGRDYSNQPQHF. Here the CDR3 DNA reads TGTGCGGGCGGAAGAGACTATAGCAATCAGCCCCAGCATTTT.